This T cell receptor (beta chain) derives from a study of cytomegalovirus exposure and HLA in healthy donors. PCR used 60 Vbeta primers and 13 Jbeta primers. Measured with immunoSEQ multiplex PCR; TCRdb has only the in-frame clones, and not every one. The sample carries under 200,000 clones, around 68% recorded once. After removal of 2 bases from V and 8 bases from J, the junction contained 6 bases not matched to a gene. CDR1 and CDR2 (germline): MNHEY, SVGAGI. The CDR3 covers 14 residues. This sequence originates from a man aged 50 to 59 in good health and CMV-seronegative. The chain has TRBV6-5 and TRBJ1-1, with TRBD1 matching over 9 bases. The sequenced material came from PBMCs. The DNA of the CDR3 is TGTGCCAGCAGTTACAGGGGACAGGGTTCCGAAGCTTTCTTT. This encodes CASSYRGQGSEAFF.